The 21 T cell receptor beta chains reported below all come from one sample, sequenced in a study of T cell changes during pregnancy in multiple sclerosis. Method: immunoSEQ multiplex PCR; TCRdb's copy keeps in-frame clones and lacks some. This table has around 42,000 clones, 90% to 95% appearing once. The source material was CD4+ T cells from peripheral blood mononuclear cells, sampled before pregnancy. The receptors here all came from a female donor with multiple sclerosis, enrolled in a pregnancy study.

This clone has just a few counts. The chain has TRBV27 and TRBJ2-3; D may be TRBD1 (5 bases). The CDR3 runs 15 residues. Trimming cost V 5 bases and J 1 base, with 13 bases left between them. Looked up from germline, CDR1 is MNHEY and CDR2 is SMNVEV (reference sequence). The CDR3 spells CASSPPGIGTDTQYF. The DNA of the CDR3 is TGTGCCAGCAGTCCGCCAGGGATAGGCACAGATACGCAGTATTTT.

This chain uses TRBV11-3 with TRBJ2-5; 9 nucleotides match TRBD2. Germline lookup yields CDR1 SGHNT and CDR2 YENEEA. V gave up 1 base and J gave up 3 bases; unmatched junction bases: 3. The CDR3 covers 15 residues. Here the CDR3 reads CASSLGLAGKETQYF. The CDR3 region has the DNA TGTGCCAGCAGCTTAGGGCTAGCGGGGAAAGAGACCCAGTACTTC.

The chain uses TRBV7-2 and TRBJ2-3, with 9 bases that match TRBD2. CDR1 and CDR2 (germline): SGHTA, FQGNSA. The CDR3 is 18 amino acids. After removal of 1 base from V and 3 bases from J, the junction contained 11 bases not matched to a gene. CDR3 region: CASSLVGGGAGRTDTQYF. The CDR3 DNA follows: TGTGCCAGCAGCTTAGTAGGCGGGGGGGCTGGACGGACAGATACGCAGTATTTT.

The rearrangement joins TRBV7-2 to TRBJ2-5, with 7 positions matching TRBD2. The CDR3 runs to 16 residues. V trimming: 2 bases; J trimming: 1 base; junction bases outside the gene matches: 7. The V gene's germline CDR1 is SGHTA and CDR2 FQGNSA. The CDR3 loop reads CASSLRPAGTQETQYF. Written as DNA, the CDR3 is TGTGCCAGCAGCTTACGGCCAGCGGGAACCCAAGAGACCCAGTACTTC.

The chain uses TRBV5-4 and TRBJ1-6; TRBD1 matches at 8 bases. Germline-derived CDR1 and CDR2 are SGHNT and YYREEE (reference sequence). Losses at the gene ends were 3 bases for V and 1 base for J; bases not matched to a gene: 6. The CDR3 spans 17 residues. CDR3 amino acids: CASSSGQDRSYNSPLHF. DNA for the CDR3: TGTGCCAGCAGCTCGGGACAGGATAGGTCCTATAATTCACCCCTCCACTTT. Complete variable domain (other parts from reference TRBV5-4 and TRBJ1-6): ETGVTQSPTHLIKTRGQQVTLRCSSQSGHNTVSWYQQALGQGPQFIFQYYREEENGRGNFPPRFSGLQFPNYSSELNVNALELDDSALYLCASSSGQDRSYNSPLHFGNGTRLTVT.

The sample holds a few counts of this clone. The J gene is TRBJ2-2, the V gene TRBV4-1; no clear D. This CDR3 has 13 residues. Germline loops: CDR1 MGHRA, CDR2 YSYEKL. V lost 1 base to trimming and J lost 6 bases, with 6 bases between them. CDR3 nucleotide sequence: TGCGCCAGCAGCCAAGGTCTTTCCGGGGAGCTGTTTTTT. This translates into CASSQGLSGELFF.

J is TRBJ1-1 and V is TRBV18, with TRBD1 as a possible D gene (5 bases). With 5 bases removed from V and 6 bases from J, the gap between germline ends came to 16 bases. The CDR3 contains 14 residues. Germline-derived CDR1 and CDR2 are KGHSH and LQKENI. The CDR3 reads CASSTLDKAAEAFF. For the CDR3, the DNA is TGTGCCAGCTCAACACTGGACAAAGCTGCTGAAGCTTTCTTT.

This clone came up once. The chain combines TRBV6-6 with TRBJ2-3; the match to TRBD1 covers 9 bases. Germline CDR1 MNHNY, CDR2 SVGAGI (reference sequence). V was clipped by 7 bases and J by 5 bases; unmatched bases: 7. The CDR3 is made up of 14 amino acids. Here the CDR3 DNA reads TGTGCCAGCACTCTACAGGGGGCAATAGATACGCAGTATTTT. It specifies CASTLQGAIDTQYF.

The chain has TRBV27 and TRBJ2-3; 8 bases are a match to TRBD1. The length of the CDR3 is 19 residues. CDR1 and CDR2 from the germline V gene are MNHEY and SMNVEV (reference sequence). V dropped 5 bases and J dropped 4; count of bases not matched to a gene: 20. CDR3 nucleotides: TGTGCCAGCAGTACCCGCCGGGGGACAGGTCCAGGGTTAGCAGATACGCAGTATTTT. Translating gives CASSTRRGTGPGLADTQYF.

The V gene is TRBV30, the J gene TRBJ1-2; tentatively, D is TRBD1 (5 bases). The CDR3 runs to 12 residues. Per the germline V gene, CDR1 is GTSNPN and CDR2 is SVGIG (reference sequence). Deletions cut 2 bases from V and 4 bases from J, with 8 bases between. The CDR3 DNA is TGTGCCTGGAGTCCTAGGGGCTATGGCTACACCTTC. Its protein product is CAWSPRGYGYTF.

This chain joins TRBV2 and TRBJ2-4; D is possibly TRBD2 (7 bases). V lost 1 base and J 0 bases, leaving 16 bases between the germline ends. The CDR3 sequence is 18 residues long. Germline-derived CDR1 and CDR2 are SNHLY and FYNNEI. In DNA, the CDR3 is TGTGCCAGCAGTGAAGACCCCCCGGGGGGCTTAGCCAAAAACATTCAGTACTTC. As protein: CASSEDPPGGLAKNIQYF.

J is TRBJ1-1 and V is TRBV7-9, with D unresolved. Trimming stripped 2 bases from V and 1 base from J, with 5 bases between. This CDR3 comprises 13 residues. The germline V gene has CDR1 SEHNR and CDR2 FQNEAQ (reference sequence). DNA of the CDR3: TGTGCCAGCAGCTTATCAGGGAACACTGAAGCTTTCTTT. Amino acids: CASSLSGNTEAFF.

The chain joins TRBV4-2 to TRBJ1-1; 12 nucleotides match TRBD1. Germline V gives CDR1 LGHNA, CDR2 YNFKEQ. This CDR3 is built from 18 residues. Unmatched junction bases numbered 14, after V lost 5 bases and J lost 4 bases. This CDR3 is CASSGFGTGGRKGTEAFF. The CDR3 coding sequence is TGTGCCAGCAGCGGTTTCGGGACAGGGGGCCGTAAAGGCACTGAAGCTTTCTTT.

V and J are TRBV9 and TRBJ1-2, with D unclear. V was pared by 4 bases and J by 4 bases, with 14 bases between. CDR1 SGDLS and CDR2 YYNGEE come from the germline V gene. This CDR3 is built from 14 residues. CDR3 nucleotide sequence: TGTGCCAGCAGCCCCCAGGAATCTCCCTATGGCTACACCTTC. Residues: CASSPQESPYGYTF. Full variable domain (rest looked up from reference TRBV9 and TRBJ1-2): DSGVTQTPKHLITATGQRVTLRCSPRSGDLSVYWYQQSLDQGLQFLIQYYNGEERAKGNILERFSAQQFPDLHSELNLSSLELGDSALYFCASSPQESPYGYTFGSGTRLTVV.

Only one count was recorded for this clone. The genes are TRBV7-9 and TRBJ1-6; 10 bases align to TRBD1. Germline assignment: CDR1 SEHNR and CDR2 FQNEAQ (reference sequence). This CDR3 has 18 amino acids. V lost 5 bases to trimming and J lost 9 bases; unmatched junction nucleotides: 16. The CDR3 DNA reads as TGTGCCAGCAGCATATACCGACGACAGGGGGCTAGGGGTTCACCCCTCCACTTT. Translation: CASSIYRRQGARGSPLHF.

The chain couples TRBV6-4 to TRBJ1-5; tentatively, D is TRBD1 (5 bases). This CDR3 has 19 residues. Germline V lookup: CDR1 MRHNA, CDR2 SNTAGT. V lost 4 bases and J lost 0, with 22 bases in between. CDR3 sequence: CASSVLHSWGAISNQPQHF. In DNA form, the CDR3 reads TGTGCCAGCAGTGTCCTTCATTCGTGGGGCGCGATTAGCAATCAGCCCCAGCATTTT.

The chain carries TRBV7-2 and TRBJ1-1; no firm D call. Trimming removed 5 bases at V and 6 bases at J, with 16 bases between. The CDR3 covers 14 residues. The germline V gene has CDR1 SGHTA and CDR2 FQGNSA. CDR3 loop: CASSLGGVGSEAFF. CDR3 nucleotides: TGTGCCAGCAGCCTCGGCGGGGTGGGATCTGAAGCTTTCTTT. Together with reference TRBV7-2 and TRBJ1-1, the CDR3 gives the full variable domain: GAGVSQSPSNKVTEKGKDVELRCDPISGHTALYWYRQSLGQGLEFLIYFQGNSAPDKSGLPSDRFSAERTGGSVSTLTIQRTQQEDSAVYLCASSLGGVGSEAFFGQGTRLTVV.

This chain connects TRBV18 to TRBJ1-3, with D hard to call. The CDR3 is made up of 16 amino acids. Germline CDR1 and CDR2: KGHSH and LQKENI. V was cut by 3 bases and J by 3 bases, with 15 bases left in between. Written as DNA, the CDR3 is TGTGCCAGCTCACCGGAGCTTGAGCTACTTGGAAACACCATATATTTT. Its translation is CASSPELELLGNTIYF.

The chain is built from TRBV18 and TRBJ2-7; the D gene is possibly TRBD1 (6 bases). The CDR3 totals 15 residues. V dropped 6 bases and J dropped 4 bases, with 19 bases sitting between them. Per germline, CDR1 KGHSH and CDR2 LQKENI. CDR3 residues: CASSEERWQGYEQYF. In nucleotides, the CDR3 is TGTGCCAGCTCCGAAGAGAGATGGCAGGGGTACGAGCAGTACTTC.

The chain uses TRBV25-1 and TRBJ1-2; a possible D gene is TRBD1 (5 bases). V lost 5 bases and J lost 4, with 8 bases in between. Germline V gene data show CDR1 as MGHDK and CDR2 as SYGVNS. The CDR3 length is 12 residues. CDR3 residues: CASSPGGYGYTF. CDR3 sequence (DNA): TGTGCCAGCAGTCCGGGGGGCTATGGCTACACCTTC.

This clone has just one count. DNA of the CDR3: TGTGCCAGCTCACCGCCTAGTCAAGAGACCCAGTACTTC. As protein: CASSPPSQETQYF. The gene calls are TRBV18 and TRBJ2-5; no firm D call. The CDR3 spans 13 residues. With 3 bases removed from V and 2 bases from J, the gap between germline ends came to 7 bases. Germline values: CDR1 KGHSH, CDR2 LQKENI.